The 13 T cell receptor beta chains in this list originate from one sample, sequenced in a study of neurological immune-mediated disorders. TCRdb re-derived calls from the 5' RACE reads in MiXCR, one entry per CDR3 protein. The repertoire holds around 80,000 distinct CDR3 sequences, with 10% as singletons. The specimen sequenced was PBMCs. Receptors were obtained from a man in his forties in good health.

The sample holds many counts of this clonotype. The V and J genes are TRBV7-2 and TRBJ2-1, with 8 bases lining up with TRBD2. Trimming cost V 8 bases and J 4 bases; bases outside gene matches: 10. The CDR3 runs 15 residues. Germline V gene sequence: CDR1 SGHTA, CDR2 FQGNSA. CDR3: CASDQVSGTYNEQFF. For the CDR3, the DNA is TGTGCCAGCGACCAGGTTAGCGGGACGTACAATGAGCAGTTCTTC.

This clonotype was seen more than once but under ten times. This chain joins TRBV12-3 or TRBV12-4 and TRBJ2-5; the D call may be TRBD1 or TRBD2 (5 bases each). This CDR3 is built from 16 residues. V was cut by 3 bases and J by 2 bases, with 16 bases left in between. CDR3: CASSFSPWGIQETQYF. CDR3 sequence (DNA): TGTGCCAGCAGTTTCTCCCCCTGGGGGATTCAAGAGACCCAGTACTTC.

V is TRBV27 and J is TRBJ1-2, with D perhaps TRBD1 (5 bases). The CDR3 loop spans 15 amino acids. The V and J ends lost 5 bases and 3 bases respectively, with 16 bases between them. Germline V gene data show CDR1 as MNHEY and CDR2 as SMNVEV (reference sequence). The CDR3 sequence is CASSVGGGGYYGYTF. In nucleotides, the CDR3 is TGTGCCAGCAGTGTTGGCGGGGGGGGATACTATGGCTACACCTTC.

This clonotype was seen many times. The chain is built from TRBV4-2 and TRBJ2-2; the D is unclear. CDR1 is LGHNA, CDR2 YNFKEQ, per germline. CDR3 size: 18 residues. The V end lost 1 base, the J end lost 4 bases, and 19 bases lay between the germline ends. Here the CDR3 DNA reads TGTGCCAGCAGCCAAGTCTACTCCGGCGACTTGTCCACCGGGGAGCTGTTTTTT. Translation: CASSQVYSGDLSTGELFF.

This clonotype has ten or more counts. This chain joins TRBV7-3 and TRBJ2-2; unclear D gene. The length of the CDR3 is 14 residues. The germline gives CDR1 SGHTA, CDR2 FQGTGA. V was pared by 5 bases and J by 4 bases, with 11 bases between. The CDR3 reads CASSAVASTGELFF. CDR3 bases: TGTGCCAGCAGCGCCGTCGCGAGCACCGGGGAGCTGTTTTTT.

This clonotype was detected many times. The V call is TRBV29-1, the J call TRBJ2-2; D possibly corresponds to TRBD1 (6 bases). The germline V gene has CDR1 SQVTM and CDR2 ANQGSEA. Trimming shortened V by 1 base and J by 4 bases, and 10 bases separated the two germline ends. The CDR3 contains 14 residues. Here the CDR3 DNA reads TGCAGCGTTGAAGGGTCAGGGGCCACCGGGGAGCTGTTTTTT. This gives the protein CSVEGSGATGELFF.

The chain links TRBV7-2 to TRBJ2-1, with D tentatively TRBD2 (6 bases). This CDR3 is 15 amino acids long. CDR1 is SGHTA, CDR2 FQGNSA, per germline. Trimming cost V 5 bases and J 5 bases, with 16 bases left between them. The CDR3 DNA is TGTGCCAGCAGCAATTTAGCGGAAGTCCACAATGAGCAGTTCTTC. This gives the protein CASSNLAEVHNEQFF. Variable domain in full (rest from reference TRBV7-2 and TRBJ2-1): GAGVSQSPSNKVTEKGKDVELRCDPISGHTALYWYRQSLGQGLEFLIYFQGNSAPDKSGLPSDRFSAERTGGSVSTLTIQRTQQEDSAVYLCASSNLAEVHNEQFFGPGTRLTVL.

Ten or more counts support this clonotype. V is TRBV20-1 and J is TRBJ2-7, with a weak D call TRBD2 (5 bases). Germline CDR1 reads DFQATT; CDR2 reads SNEGSKA (reference sequence). This CDR3 is 16 amino acids long. The V end lost 2 bases, the J end lost 2 bases, and 19 bases lay between the germline ends. CDR3 amino acids: CSARSGYPSRPYEQYF. In DNA form, the CDR3 reads TGCAGTGCTAGATCCGGTTACCCTAGCCGACCCTACGAGCAGTACTTC.

This clonotype was seen many times. The chain uses TRBV6-5 and TRBJ2-2, with D unclear. The germline CDR1 and CDR2 sequences are MNHEY and SVGAGI. V dropped 2 bases and J dropped 1 base, with 14 bases sitting between them. The CDR3 runs to 17 residues. This CDR3 is CASSYDQLALNTGELFF. CDR3 in DNA: TGTGCCAGCAGTTACGACCAGCTGGCACTGAACACCGGGGAGCTGTTTTTT.

This clonotype has a count of ten or more. This rearrangement joins TRBV4-2 to TRBJ1-1; D remains ambiguous. The CDR3 sequence is 14 residues long. Germline assignment: CDR1 LGHNA and CDR2 YNFKEQ. Trimming took off 1 base at V and 0 bases at J, with 6 bases between the two ends. CDR3 amino acids: CASSQVGLNTEAFF. In nucleotides, the CDR3 is TGTGCCAGCAGCCAAGTAGGGCTGAACACTGAAGCTTTCTTT.

This clonotype appeared many times. The rearrangement uses TRBV5-1 and TRBJ1-4; 7 bases line up with TRBD1. Trimming at V came to 5 bases and at J to 5 bases, leaving 6 bases not matched to a gene. The germline CDR1 and CDR2 sequences are SGHRS and YFSETQ. The CDR3 has 14 residues. The CDR3 DNA is TGCGCCAGCAGGGGGACAGACGCCAATGAAAAACTGTTTTTT. Amino acid sequence: CASRGTDANEKLFF.

This clonotype was detected ten times or more. The chain couples TRBV20-1 to TRBJ2-1; 10 bases match TRBD2. The CDR3 is made up of 16 amino acids. V lost 1 base, J lost 8 bases, and 11 bases stayed unmatched. Germline V lookup: CDR1 DFQATT, CDR2 SNEGSKA (reference sequence). This CDR3 is CSARARLAGVVDEQFF. The CDR3 DNA reads as TGCAGTGCTAGAGCAAGACTAGCGGGTGTCGTCGATGAGCAGTTCTTC.

This clonotype was counted ten times or more. The chain couples TRBV4-1 to TRBJ2-1; D call uncertain. Trimming took off 2 bases at V and 7 bases at J, with 6 bases between the two ends. The germline gives CDR1 MGHRA, CDR2 YSYEKL. The CDR3 is 12 amino acids. The DNA of the CDR3 is TGCGCCAGCAGCCAAACACAGAATGAGCAGTTCTTC. Translated: CASSQTQNEQFF.